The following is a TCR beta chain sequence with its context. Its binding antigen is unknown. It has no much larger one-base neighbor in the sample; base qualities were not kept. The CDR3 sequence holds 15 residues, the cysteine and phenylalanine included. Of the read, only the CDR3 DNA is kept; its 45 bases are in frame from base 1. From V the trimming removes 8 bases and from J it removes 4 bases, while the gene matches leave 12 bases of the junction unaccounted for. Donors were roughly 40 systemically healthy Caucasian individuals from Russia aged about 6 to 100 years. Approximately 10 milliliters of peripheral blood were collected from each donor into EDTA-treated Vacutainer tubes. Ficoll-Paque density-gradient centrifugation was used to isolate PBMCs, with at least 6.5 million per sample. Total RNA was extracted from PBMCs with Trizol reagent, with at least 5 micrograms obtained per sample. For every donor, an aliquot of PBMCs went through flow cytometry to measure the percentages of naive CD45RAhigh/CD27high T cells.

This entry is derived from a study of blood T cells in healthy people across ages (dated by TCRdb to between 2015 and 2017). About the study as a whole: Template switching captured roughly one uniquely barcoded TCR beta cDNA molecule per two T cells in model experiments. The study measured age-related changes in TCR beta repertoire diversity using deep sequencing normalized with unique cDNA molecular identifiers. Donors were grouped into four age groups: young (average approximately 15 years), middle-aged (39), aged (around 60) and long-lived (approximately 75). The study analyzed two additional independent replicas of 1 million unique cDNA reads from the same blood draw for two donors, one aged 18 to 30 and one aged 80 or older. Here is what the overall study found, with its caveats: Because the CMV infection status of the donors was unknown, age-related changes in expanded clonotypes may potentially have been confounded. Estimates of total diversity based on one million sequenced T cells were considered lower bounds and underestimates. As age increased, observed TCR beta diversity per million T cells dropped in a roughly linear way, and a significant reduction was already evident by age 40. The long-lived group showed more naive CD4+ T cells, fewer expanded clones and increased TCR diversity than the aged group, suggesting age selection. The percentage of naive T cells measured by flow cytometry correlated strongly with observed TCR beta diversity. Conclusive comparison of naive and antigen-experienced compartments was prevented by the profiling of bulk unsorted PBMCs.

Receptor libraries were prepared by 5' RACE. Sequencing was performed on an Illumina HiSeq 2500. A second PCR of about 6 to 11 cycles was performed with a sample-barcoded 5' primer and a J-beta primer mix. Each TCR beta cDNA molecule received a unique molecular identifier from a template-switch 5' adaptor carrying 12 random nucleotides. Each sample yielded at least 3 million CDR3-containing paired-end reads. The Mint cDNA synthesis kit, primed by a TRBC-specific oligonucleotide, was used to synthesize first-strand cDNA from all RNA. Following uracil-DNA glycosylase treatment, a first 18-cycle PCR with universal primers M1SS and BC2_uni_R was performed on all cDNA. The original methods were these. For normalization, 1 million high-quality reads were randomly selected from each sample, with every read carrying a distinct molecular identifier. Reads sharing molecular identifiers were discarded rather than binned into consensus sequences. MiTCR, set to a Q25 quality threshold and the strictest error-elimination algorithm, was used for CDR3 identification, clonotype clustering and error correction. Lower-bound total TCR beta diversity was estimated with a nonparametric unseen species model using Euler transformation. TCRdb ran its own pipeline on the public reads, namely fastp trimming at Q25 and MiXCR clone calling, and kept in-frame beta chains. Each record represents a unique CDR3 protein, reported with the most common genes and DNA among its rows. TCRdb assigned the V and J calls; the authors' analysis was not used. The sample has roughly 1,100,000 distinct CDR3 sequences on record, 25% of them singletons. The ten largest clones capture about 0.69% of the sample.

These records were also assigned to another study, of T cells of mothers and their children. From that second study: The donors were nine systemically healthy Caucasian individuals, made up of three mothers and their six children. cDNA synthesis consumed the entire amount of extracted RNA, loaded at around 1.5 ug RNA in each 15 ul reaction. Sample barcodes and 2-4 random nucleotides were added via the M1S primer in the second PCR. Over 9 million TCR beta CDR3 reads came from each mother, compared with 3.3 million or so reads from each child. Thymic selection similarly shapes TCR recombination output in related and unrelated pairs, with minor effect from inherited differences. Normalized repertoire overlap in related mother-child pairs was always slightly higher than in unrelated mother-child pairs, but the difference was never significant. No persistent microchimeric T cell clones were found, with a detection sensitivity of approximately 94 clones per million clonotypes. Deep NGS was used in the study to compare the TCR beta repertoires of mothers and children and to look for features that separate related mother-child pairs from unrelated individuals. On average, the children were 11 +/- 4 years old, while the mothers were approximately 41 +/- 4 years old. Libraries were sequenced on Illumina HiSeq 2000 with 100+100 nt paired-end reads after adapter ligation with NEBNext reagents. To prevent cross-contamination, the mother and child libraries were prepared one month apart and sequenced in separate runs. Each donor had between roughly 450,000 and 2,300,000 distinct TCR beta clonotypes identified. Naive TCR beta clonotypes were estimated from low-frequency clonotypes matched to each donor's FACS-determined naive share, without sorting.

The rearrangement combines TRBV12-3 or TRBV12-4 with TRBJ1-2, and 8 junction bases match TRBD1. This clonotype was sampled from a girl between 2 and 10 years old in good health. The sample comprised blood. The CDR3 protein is CASQDRQGNVYGYTF. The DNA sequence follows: TGTGCCAGCCAAGACCGACAGGGGAACGTCTATGGCTACACCTTC.